This TCR beta chain was recovered during a study of T-cell memory formation after mild COVID-19. General study points: Contracting clones from day 15 to 85 showed balanced CD4/CD8; later expanders favored CD4+. CD4+ contracting clones were found mainly in CM and EM, and CD8+ ones in EMRA.

TCRdb reprocessed the 5' RACE reads via MiXCR and lists one record per CDR3 protein. The table lists roughly 600,000 distinct CDR3 sequences, 18% of them singletons, with around 11% in the top ten. Trimming at V came to 4 bases and at J to 5 bases, leaving 15 bases not matched to a gene. The CDR3 has 16 residues. CDR1 and CDR2 from the germline V gene are SGHRS and YFSETQ. About this clonotype: No antigen is known for it.

The clonotype was recovered from an adult woman who had mild COVID-19 (a few samples of this study predate the infection). Cell type and time point are not known. The sequencing sample was made of PBMCs or a T cell subset sorted from them (not recorded which). This rearrangement joins TRBV5-1 to TRBJ2-7; TRBD2 matches at 7 bases. CDR3 residues: CASSPSPAGERNEQYF. The CDR3 DNA sequence: TGCGCCAGCAGCCCAAGCCCCGCGGGGGAGCGCAACGAGCAGTACTTC. Full variable domain (remainder filled in from reference TRBV5-1 and TRBJ2-7): KAGVTQTPRYLIKTRGQQVTLSCSPISGHRSVSWYQQTPGQGLQFLFEYFSETQRNKGNFPGRFSGRQFSNSRSEMNVSTLELGDSALYLCASSPSPAGERNEQYFGPGTRLTVT.